One sample yielded the 10 T cell receptor beta chains listed below, sequenced in a study of CD8+ T cells in alopecia areata. RNA was isolated and reverse transcribed to cDNA, the sequencing template. Assay used: immunoSEQ multiplex PCR; TCRdb lists only in-frame clones, some missing. The sample lists 120,000 or so clones, about 50% occurring once. Sequencing was done on a sample of NKG2D-low CD8+ T cells sorted from blood. Every receptor here comes from a human donor with alopecia areata.

This sequence joins TRBV28 and TRBJ2-5; D unresolved. The germline CDR1 and CDR2 sequences are MDHEN and SYDVKM. V shed 0 bases and J shed 5 bases, with 4 bases lying between them. This CDR3 comprises 12 residues. The CDR3 here is CASSLWRETQYF. For the CDR3, the DNA is TGTGCCAGCAGTTTATGGCGGGAGACCCAGTACTTC.

This chain joins TRBV29-1 and TRBJ1-1; tentative D call: TRBD1 (5 bases). CDR1 is SQVTM and CDR2 is ANQGSEA in the germline V gene. V lost 0 bases and J 6 bases, leaving 11 bases between the germline ends. The length of the CDR3 is 13 residues. CDR3 DNA: TGCAGCGTTGAAGAGGGGGAGCGCGCTGAAGCTTTCTTT. Translating it yields CSVEEGERAEAFF. The whole variable domain, filled in from reference TRBV29-1 and TRBJ1-1, reads SAVISQKPSRDICQRGTSLTIQCQVDSQVTMMFWYRQQPGQSLTLIATANQGSEATYESGFVIDKFPISRPNLTFSTLTVSNMSPEDSSIYLCSVEEGERAEAFFGQGTRLTVV.

The chain employs TRBV27 and TRBJ2-7; 8 bases are a match to TRBD1. V gave up 5 bases and J gave up 5 bases; unmatched junction bases: 11. There are 15 residues in the CDR3. Germline CDR1 reads MNHEY; CDR2 reads SMNVEV (reference sequence). CDR3 nucleotides: TGTGCCAGCAGTCCGATGGACAGGGTGGACCACGAGCAGTACTTC. It codes for CASSPMDRVDHEQYF.

This chain links TRBV28 with TRBJ2-1, with D perhaps matching TRBD2 (5 bases). The CDR3 sequence is 11 residues long. Trimming pared 10 bases from V and 8 bases from J, leaving 12 bases between. CDR1 and CDR2 from the germline V gene are MDHEN and SYDVKM. The CDR3 DNA follows: TGTGCCACTCCAGTGCGGGATGAGCAGTTCTTC. This encodes CATPVRDEQFF.

This clone turned up a few times. The chain combines TRBV30 with TRBJ1-2; D unclear. This CDR3 is 11 amino acids long. Germline values: CDR1 GTSNPN, CDR2 SVGIG (reference sequence). V was cut by 0 bases and J by 3 bases, with 2 bases left in between. The CDR3 loop reads CAWSVDYGYTF. The CDR3 bases are TGTGCCTGGAGTGTGGACTATGGCTACACCTTC.

Only a few counts were recorded for this clone. Different DNA sequences within this sample yield the same CDR3. The genes are TRBV29-1 and TRBJ2-7; 7 bases align to TRBD1. The CDR3 is 12 amino acids. V dropped 6 bases and J dropped 1; count of bases not matched to a gene: 3. The germline V gene encodes CDR1 SQVTM and CDR2 ANQGSEA. The DNA for the CDR3 is TGCAGCGTCCGGACAGGATCCTACGAGCAGTACTTC. This gives the protein CSVRTGSYEQYF.

As to this clone: One junction end does not reproduce the germline sequence, and a read error may be involved. The chain is built from TRBV2 and TRBJ2-5, with 9 bases lining up with TRBD1. This CDR3 has 11 amino acids. The V gene's germline CDR1 is SNHLY and CDR2 FYNNEI. In nucleotides, the CDR3 is TGTGCCAGCACTGAGGGGACAGGGAGTGACTTC. Its protein is CASTEGTGSDF.

The chain carries TRBV23-1 and TRBJ1-1, with no clear D. TRBV23-1 is an ORF; its function is uncertain. The germline V and J ends were trimmed by 4 bases and 9 bases, with 6 bases remaining between them. The CDR3 is made up of 10 amino acids. The CDR3 nucleotides read TGCGCCAGCAGTCTCCTGAAAGCTTTCTTT. The encoded protein is CASSLLKAFF.

This chain links TRBV29-1 with TRBJ2-5, with 8 bases lining up with TRBD1. Unmatched junction bases numbered 2, after V lost 0 bases and J lost 2 bases. The germline V gene has CDR1 SQVTM and CDR2 ANQGSEA. The CDR3 length is 14 residues. CDR3 coding DNA: TGCAGCGTTGAAGATCGGACAGGGCAAGAGACCCAGTACTTC. This encodes CSVEDRTGQETQYF.

This clone has a single count. This chain joins TRBV9 and TRBJ2-5; no firm D call. Deletions cut 4 bases from V and 5 bases from J, with 12 bases between. This CDR3 spans 13 amino acids. The V gene's germline CDR1 is SGDLS and CDR2 YYNGEE. CDR3 sequence (DNA): TGTGCCAGCAGCACCGGAGTGGGGGAGACCCAGTACTTC. Amino acids: CASSTGVGETQYF.